A selection of T cell receptor beta chains follows, all from one sample in a study of shared clonotypes between healthy human individuals. Measured with immunoSEQ multiplex PCR; TCRdb has only the in-frame clones, and not every one. Among 550,000 to 800,000 clones listed, less than 95% were seen once. Material: memory CD8+ T cells from PBMCs. Every receptor here comes from a man aged 18-30 years in good health. Some clones in this sample may be carry-over from other donors' samples. CDR3s include the opening cysteine and the closing phenylalanine or tryptophan. A D gene is named only where the DNA matches it firmly. Clone size is not always given. Where it is, it says once, few, many or a class for expanded clones.

clone_size: .
d_call: .
v_call: TRBV14
j_call: TRBJ2-7
cdr3_length: 13
cdr3_nt: TGTGCCAGCAGCCAAGATGGGGCGGCAGTACAATGCTTC
cdr3_aa: CASSQDGAAVQCF

clone_size: .
d_call: .
v_call: TRBV2
j_call: TRBJ1-1
cdr3_length: 12
cdr3_nt: TGTGCCAGCAGTGAGGGGCACAAAGAAGCTTTCTTT
cdr3_aa: CASSEGHKEAFF

clone_size: .
d_call: .
v_call: TRBV21-1
j_call: TRBJ2-3
cdr3_length: 22
cdr3_nt: TGTGCCAGCAGCAAATTCTTTATAACTAGCGGAGAGAAATCGAGACACACAGATACGCAGTATTTT
cdr3_aa: CASSKFFITSGEKSRHTDTQYF

clone_size: .
d_call: .
v_call: TRBV2
j_call: TRBJ2-1
cdr3_length: 12
cdr3_nt: TGTGCCAGCGGTTCACGTTACAATGAGCAGTTCTTC
cdr3_aa: CASGSRYNEQFF

clone_size: .
d_call: TRBD1
v_call: TRBV27
j_call: TRBJ2-2
cdr3_length: 14
cdr3_nt: TGTGCCAGCGCCACAGGGGATCACACCGGGGAGCTGTTTTTT
cdr3_aa: CASATGDHTGELFF

clone_size: .
d_call: .
v_call: TRBV7-2
j_call: TRBJ1-2
cdr3_length: 14
cdr3_nt: TGTGCCAGCAGCCCCCGTTACCCCGTGGATGGCTACACCTTC
cdr3_aa: CASSPRYPVDGYTF

clone_size: .
d_call: .
v_call: TRBV12-1
j_call: TRBJ2-1
cdr3_length: 15
cdr3_nt: TGTGCCAGCAGCTTTGGACTAGCGGGGGACAATGAGCAGTTCTTC
cdr3_aa: CASSFGLAGDNEQFF

clone_size: .
d_call: .
v_call: TRBV7-9
j_call: TRBJ1-1
cdr3_length: 13
cdr3_nt: TGTGCCAGCAGCTTAGTGGAGAACACTGAAGCTTTCTTT
cdr3_aa: CASSLVENTEAFF

clone_size: .
d_call: .
v_call: TRBV4-1
j_call: TRBJ2-1
cdr3_length: 14
cdr3_nt: TGCGCCAGCAGCCCTTTTACTAGTTTCAATGAGCAGTTCTTC
cdr3_aa: CASSPFTSFNEQFF

clone_size: .
d_call: TRBD2
v_call: TRBV4-1
j_call: TRBJ2-2
cdr3_length: 17
cdr3_nt: TGCGCCAGCAGCCAGGGGTCGGGACTAGCGTTTACCGGGGAGCTGTTTTTT
cdr3_aa: CASSQGSGLAFTGELFF

clone_size: .
d_call: TRBD1
v_call: TRBV2
j_call: TRBJ1-1
cdr3_length: 15
cdr3_nt: TGTGCCAGCAGTCCACATGGACAGGGGAACACTGAAGCTTTCTTT
cdr3_aa: CASSPHGQGNTEAFF

clone_size: .
d_call: TRBD1
v_call: TRBV28
j_call: TRBJ1-1
cdr3_length: 14
cdr3_nt: TGTGCCAGCAGTTTTGGGACAGCGAACACTGAAGCTTTCTTT
cdr3_aa: CASSFGTANTEAFF

clone_size: .
d_call: TRBD2
v_call: TRBV2
j_call: TRBJ2-1
cdr3_length: 12
cdr3_nt: TGTGCCGGAGCGGGATCCCACAATGAGCAGTTCTTC
cdr3_aa: CAGAGSHNEQFF

clone_size: .
d_call: .
v_call: TRBV7-9
j_call: TRBJ2-7
cdr3_length: 15
cdr3_nt: TGTGCCAGCAGCCCGGTAGGGGCGGGACGGTACGAGCAGTACTTC
cdr3_aa: CASSPVGAGRYEQYF

clone_size: .
d_call: .
v_call: TRBV29-1
j_call: TRBJ2-7
cdr3_length: 12
cdr3_nt: TGCAGCGTCGGCAGAGACCGCTACGAGCAGTACTTC
cdr3_aa: CSVGRDRYEQYF

clone_size: .
d_call: .
v_call: TRBV27
j_call: TRBJ2-5
cdr3_length: 15
cdr3_nt: TGTGCCAGCAGTCAAGCCGGGAGAGGGGGAGAGACCCAGTACTTC
cdr3_aa: CASSQAGRGGETQYF

clone_size: few
d_call: .
v_call: TRBV19
j_call: TRBJ1-1
cdr3_length: 13
cdr3_nt: TGTGCCAGTAGTTCTACAGGGACAACTGAAGCTTTCTTT
cdr3_aa: CASSSTGTTEAFF

clone_size: .
d_call: .
v_call: TRBV9
j_call: TRBJ2-1
cdr3_length: 14
cdr3_nt: TGTGCCAGCAGCGTAGTGTCAGGAGTCCCTGAGCAGTTCTTC
cdr3_aa: CASSVVSGVPEQFF

clone_size: .
d_call: .
v_call: TRBV5-1
j_call: TRBJ2-2
cdr3_length: 17
cdr3_nt: TGCGCCAGCAGTCCTCCTTTCCCGGACCCTCGGGCCGGGGAGCTGTTTTTT
cdr3_aa: CASSPPFPDPRAGELFF

clone_size: .
d_call: TRBD1
v_call: TRBV5-1
j_call: TRBJ2-1
cdr3_length: 16
cdr3_nt: TGCGCCAGCAGCGCTTACGACAGGGGGCGAGGCGATGAGCAGTTCTTC
cdr3_aa: CASSAYDRGRGDEQFF

clone_size: .
d_call: TRBD2
v_call: TRBV6-5
j_call: TRBJ2-1
cdr3_length: 14
cdr3_nt: TGTGCCAGCAGTTATAGCGGGCCCTACAATGAGCAGTTCTTC
cdr3_aa: CASSYSGPYNEQFF

clone_size: .
d_call: TRBD2
v_call: TRBV7-3
j_call: TRBJ2-3
cdr3_length: 16
cdr3_nt: TGTGCCAGCAGCTTAAAAGGCGGGAGAGTCGCAGATACGCAGTATTTT
cdr3_aa: CASSLKGGRVADTQYF

clone_size: .
d_call: .
v_call: TRBV5-5
j_call: TRBJ2-5
cdr3_length: 14
cdr3_nt: TGTGCCAGCAGCTTGGGACGGCCGGCAGAGACCCAGTACTTC
cdr3_aa: CASSLGRPAETQYF

clone_size: .
d_call: .
v_call: TRBV7-9
j_call: TRBJ1-4
cdr3_length: 16
cdr3_nt: TGTGCCAGCAGCCCGGGGTCCCCGCCCGTTAATGAAAAACTGTTTTTT
cdr3_aa: CASSPGSPPVNEKLFF

clone_size: .
d_call: TRBD2
v_call: TRBV9
j_call: TRBJ2-1
cdr3_length: 16
cdr3_nt: TGTGCCAGCAGCGTAGACCCGGGAGGGCCCGGGAATGAGCAGTTCTTC
cdr3_aa: CASSVDPGGPGNEQFF

clone_size: .
d_call: .
v_call: TRBV4-1
j_call: TRBJ1-4
cdr3_length: 15
cdr3_nt: TGCGCCAGCAGCAAAGGAGGGGGTACTAATGAAAAACTGTTTTTT
cdr3_aa: CASSKGGGTNEKLFF

clone_size: .
d_call: .
v_call: TRBV14
j_call: TRBJ1-3
cdr3_length: 15
cdr3_nt: TGTGCCAGCAGCGAAGGGATTACAGGCCCCTACGACATATATTTT
cdr3_aa: CASSEGITGPYDIYF

clone_size: .
d_call: .
v_call: TRBV25-1
j_call: TRBJ2-7
cdr3_length: 12
cdr3_nt: TGTGCCAGCGTGGGATTACACTACGAGCAGTACTTC
cdr3_aa: CASVGLHYEQYF

clone_size: .
d_call: .
v_call: TRBV4-3
j_call: TRBJ1-5
cdr3_length: 15
cdr3_nt: TGCGCCAGCAGCCAGCTTTTAGGGGAGGATCAGCCCCAGCATTTT
cdr3_aa: CASSQLLGEDQPQHF

clone_size: .
d_call: TRBD1
v_call: TRBV6-5
j_call: TRBJ2-5
cdr3_length: 14
cdr3_nt: TGTGCCAGCAGTTACACAGGGGAAGGGGAGACCCAGTACTTC
cdr3_aa: CASSYTGEGETQYF

clone_size: .
d_call: .
v_call: TRBV27
j_call: TRBJ1-5
cdr3_length: 14
cdr3_nt: TGTGCCAGCAGACCTGGGGGTAGCAATCAGCCCCAGCATTTT
cdr3_aa: CASRPGGSNQPQHF

clone_size: .
d_call: .
v_call: TRBV19
j_call: TRBJ1-3
cdr3_length: 15
cdr3_nt: TGTGCCAGTAACCCGGACGGATACTCTGGAAACACCATATATTTT
cdr3_aa: CASNPDGYSGNTIYF

clone_size: .
d_call: TRBD2
v_call: TRBV6-9
j_call: TRBJ2-7
cdr3_length: 16
cdr3_nt: TGTGCCAGCAGTTATTCGGGACTAGCGGGATGCTACGAGCAGTACTTC
cdr3_aa: CASSYSGLAGCYEQYF

clone_size: .
d_call: .
v_call: TRBV27
j_call: TRBJ2-7
cdr3_length: 14
cdr3_nt: TGTGCCAGCAGTCCCCGTGGAGGGGCCTACGAGCAGTACTTC
cdr3_aa: CASSPRGGAYEQYF

clone_size: .
d_call: TRBD2
v_call: TRBV7-9
j_call: TRBJ2-1
cdr3_length: 16
cdr3_nt: TGTGCCAGCAGCTCCTTACTTGCGGGAGGAGGTAGTGAGCAGTTCTTC
cdr3_aa: CASSSLLAGGGSEQFF

clone_size: .
d_call: TRBD2
v_call: TRBV30
j_call: TRBJ2-1
cdr3_length: 14
cdr3_nt: TGTGCCTGGAGTGTGGGTAGCGGGATATATGAGCAGTTCTTC
cdr3_aa: CAWSVGSGIYEQFF

clone_size: once
d_call: .
v_call: TRBV5-1
j_call: TRBJ2-7
cdr3_length: 14
cdr3_nt: TGCGCCAGCAGCTTGCTCCCAGACACCTACGAGCAGTACTTC
cdr3_aa: CASSLLPDTYEQYF

clone_size: .
d_call: .
v_call: TRBV9
j_call: TRBJ1-2
cdr3_length: 17
cdr3_nt: TGTGCCAGCAGCGGAAATCCCCGGGAAGGGGAGTTGTGGGGCTACACCTTC
cdr3_aa: CASSGNPREGELWGYTF

clone_size: .
d_call: .
v_call: TRBV4-1
j_call: TRBJ2-7
cdr3_length: 16
cdr3_nt: TGCGCCAGCAGCCAAGAAGAGCACCTACTTCCCCTCGAGCAGTACTTC
cdr3_aa: CASSQEEHLLPLEQYF

clone_size: .
d_call: TRBD2
v_call: TRBV7-6
j_call: TRBJ2-3
cdr3_length: 16
cdr3_nt: TGTGCCAGCAGCTTTATAGCGGGAGTGATTACAGATACGCAGTATTTT
cdr3_aa: CASSFIAGVITDTQYF

clone_size: .
d_call: .
v_call: TRBV7-2
j_call: TRBJ1-6
cdr3_length: 13
cdr3_nt: TGTGCCAGCAGCTTAGCGAAGGATTCACCCCTCCACTTT
cdr3_aa: CASSLAKDSPLHF

clone_size: once
d_call: TRBD2
v_call: TRBV27
j_call: TRBJ2-7
cdr3_length: 13
cdr3_nt: TGTGCCAGCAGTCCGGGACTAGTTGGGGAGCAGTACTTC
cdr3_aa: CASSPGLVGEQYF

clone_size: .
d_call: TRBD2
v_call: TRBV19
j_call: TRBJ2-7
cdr3_length: 15
cdr3_nt: TGTGCCAGTAGTATTTTTCTAGCGGGAGCCTACGAGCAGTACTTC
cdr3_aa: CASSIFLAGAYEQYF

clone_size: .
d_call: .
v_call: TRBV2
j_call: TRBJ1-2
cdr3_length: 13
cdr3_nt: TGTGCCAGCAGTGACAGGGTACTCTATGGCTACACCTTC
cdr3_aa: CASSDRVLYGYTF

clone_size: .
d_call: .
v_call: TRBV28
j_call: TRBJ2-1
cdr3_length: 12
cdr3_nt: TGTGCCAGCAGCTTGGGCTGGCATGAGCAGTTCTTC
cdr3_aa: CASSLGWHEQFF

clone_size: once
d_call: .
v_call: TRBV5-6
j_call: TRBJ1-3
cdr3_length: 15
cdr3_nt: TGTGCCAGCAGCTTCGCGTTCAGCTCTGGAAACACCATATATTTT
cdr3_aa: CASSFAFSSGNTIYF

clone_size: once
d_call: .
v_call: TRBV4-2
j_call: TRBJ2-7
cdr3_length: 14
cdr3_nt: TGTGCCAGCAGCGCAGGGGACCACTCCTACGAGCAGTACTTC
cdr3_aa: CASSAGDHSYEQYF

clone_size: .
d_call: .
v_call: TRBV13
j_call: TRBJ2-7
cdr3_length: 15
cdr3_nt: TGTGCCAGCAGCCCAGACGGGGCTAGCTCCTACGAGCAGTACTTC
cdr3_aa: CASSPDGASSYEQYF

clone_size: .
d_call: .
v_call: TRBV19
j_call: TRBJ2-2
cdr3_length: 16
cdr3_nt: TGTGCCAGTAGTATTTTTGGCGTCGGGTACACCGGGGAGCTGTTTTTT
cdr3_aa: CASSIFGVGYTGELFF